One sample yielded the 3 T cell receptor beta chains listed below, sequenced in a study of early T cells in non-severe SARS-CoV-2 infection (dated by TCRdb to about 2021). The library came from 5' RACE. Sequencing was performed on a NextSeq 500. TCRdb applied fastp at Q25 and MiXCR to the public reads, then kept only in-frame beta chains. Rows with a matching CDR3 protein are joined into one entry that keeps the most common DNA and genes. The sample records approximately 39,000 distinct CDR3 sequences, roughly 6.8% of which are singletons. The ten largest make up around 23% of the sample. The starting material was whole blood, obtained at baseline. The source of these receptors is an adult who was a healthcare worker with PCR-confirmed SARS-CoV-2 infection or an uninfected control (not recorded which).

The genes are TRBV2 and TRBJ2-6; no clear D gene. V lost 5 bases and J 0 bases, leaving 8 bases between the germline ends. Per germline, CDR1 SNHLY and CDR2 FYNNEI. The CDR3 contains 15 residues. CDR3 residues: CASSPWGSGANVLTF. The CDR3 DNA sequence: TGTGCCAGCAGTCCATGGGGCTCTGGGGCCAACGTCCTGACTTTC. Combining the CDR3 with reference TRBV2 and TRBJ2-6 gives the whole variable domain EPEVTQTPSHQVTQMGQEVILRCVPISNHLYFYWYRQILGQKVEFLVSFYNNEISEKSEIFDDQFSVERPDGSNFTLKIRSTKLEDSAMYFCASSPWGSGANVLTFGAGSRLTVL.

The V and J genes are TRBV6-6 and TRBJ1-2, with a possible D match to TRBD1 (6 bases). The germline V gene has CDR1 MNHNY and CDR2 SVGAGI (reference sequence). CDR3 length: 13 residues. V was shortened by 6 bases and J by 4 bases, with 12 bases between the two germline ends. This CDR3 is CASSQGTGYGYTF. CDR3 DNA sequence: TGTGCCAGCAGCCAGGGGACCGGCTATGGCTACACCTTC.

There are many counts of this clonotype. This chain's CDR3 is CATSDPTSGSNKNIQYF. CDR3 in DNA: TGTGCCACCAGTGACCCCACTAGCGGGAGTAACAAAAACATTCAGTACTTC. J is TRBJ2-4 and V is TRBV24-1; TRBD2 matches 11 bases. Germline V gene sequence: CDR1 KGHDR, CDR2 SFDVKD. This CDR3 spans 17 amino acids. J was trimmed by 3 bases and V by 4 bases; bases with no gene match: 7.